What follows describes a single T cell receptor (beta chain). Its cognate antigen is unknown. Amplification used 60 Vbeta primers and 13 Jbeta primers. Data came from immunoSEQ multiplex PCR; TCRdb stores just in-frame clones and leaves some out. There are 98,000 or so clones in the sample; 76% occur only once, and roughly 2% lies in the top ten. This record comes from a study of cytomegalovirus exposure and HLA in healthy donors. Points from the study as a whole: Later analysis identified 16,000 or so TCR beta sequences associated with HLA alleles, using a false discovery rate threshold of 0.05. Whilst most TCR sequences proved rare, a subset of public TCRs occurred across many donors.

The CDR3 loop spans 14 amino acids. Trimming took 6 bases from V and 3 from J; bases not matched to a gene: 4. The germline V gene has CDR1 MNHEY and CDR2 SMNVEV (reference sequence). This chain links TRBV27 with TRBJ1-4; TRBD1 agrees at 7 bases. The sequenced sample consisted of PBMCs. The receptor's source is a man in his forties in good health and CMV-seronegative. The CDR3 bases are TGTGCCAGCAGGGACAGGCAAGCTAATGAAAAACTGTTTTTT. Translation: CASRDRQANEKLFF.